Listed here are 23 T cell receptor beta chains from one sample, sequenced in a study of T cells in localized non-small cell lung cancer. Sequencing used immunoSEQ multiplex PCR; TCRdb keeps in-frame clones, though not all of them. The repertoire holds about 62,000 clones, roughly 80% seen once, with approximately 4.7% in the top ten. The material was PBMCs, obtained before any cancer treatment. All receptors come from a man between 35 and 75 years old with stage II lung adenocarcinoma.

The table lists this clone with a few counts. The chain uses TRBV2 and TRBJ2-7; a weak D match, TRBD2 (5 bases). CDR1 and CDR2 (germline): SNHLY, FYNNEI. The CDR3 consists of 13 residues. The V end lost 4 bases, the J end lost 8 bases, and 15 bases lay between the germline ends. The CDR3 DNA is TGTGCCAGCAGTGCGGGCCCCACCGGGAAGCAGTACTTC. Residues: CASSAGPTGKQYF.

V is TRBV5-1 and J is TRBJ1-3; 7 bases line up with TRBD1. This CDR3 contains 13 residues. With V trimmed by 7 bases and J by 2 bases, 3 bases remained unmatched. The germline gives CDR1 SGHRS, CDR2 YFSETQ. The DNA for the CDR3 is TGCGCCAGCTCTACAGGGGCTGGAAACACCATATATTTT. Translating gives CASSTGAGNTIYF.

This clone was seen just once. CDR3 sequence reads: CASSRGDRGFSGELFF. The CDR3 DNA reads TGTGCCAGCAGTCGGGGGGACAGGGGGTTTTCCGGGGAGCTGTTTTTT. The chain couples TRBV28 to TRBJ2-2, with 11 nucleotides matching TRBD1. V was pared by 5 bases and J by 6 bases, with 8 bases of the junction left unmatched. The CDR3 has 16 residues. Per germline, CDR1 MDHEN and CDR2 SYDVKM.

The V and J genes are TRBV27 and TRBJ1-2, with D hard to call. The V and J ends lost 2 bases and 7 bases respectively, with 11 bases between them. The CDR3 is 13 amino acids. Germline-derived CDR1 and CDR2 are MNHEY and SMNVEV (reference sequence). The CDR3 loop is CASSLLGVGGYTF. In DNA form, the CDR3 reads TGTGCCAGCAGTTTACTGGGTGTGGGTGGCTACACCTTC.

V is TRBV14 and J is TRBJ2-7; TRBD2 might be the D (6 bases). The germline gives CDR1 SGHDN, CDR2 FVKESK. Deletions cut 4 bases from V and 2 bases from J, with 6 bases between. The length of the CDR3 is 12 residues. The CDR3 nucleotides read TGTGCCAGCAGCCCGGGAGCCTACGAGCAGTACTTC. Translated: CASSPGAYEQYF.

CDR3 amino acids: CASSFYGTANTEAFF. The CDR3 region has the DNA TGTGCCAGCAGCTTCTACGGGACGGCGAACACTGAAGCTTTCTTT. J is TRBJ1-1 and V is TRBV5-8; a weak D match, TRBD1 (5 bases). The CDR3 runs to 15 residues. With 2 bases removed from V and 1 base from J, the gap between germline ends came to 12 bases. Germline CDR1 reads SGHTS; CDR2 reads YDEGEE. Drawing the rest from reference TRBV5-8 and TRBJ1-1, the complete variable domain is EAGVTQSPTHLIKTRGQQATLRCSPISGHTSVYWYQQALGLGLQFLLWYDEGEERNRGNFPPRFSGRQFPNYSSELNVNALELEDSALYLCASSFYGTANTEAFFGQGTRLTVV.

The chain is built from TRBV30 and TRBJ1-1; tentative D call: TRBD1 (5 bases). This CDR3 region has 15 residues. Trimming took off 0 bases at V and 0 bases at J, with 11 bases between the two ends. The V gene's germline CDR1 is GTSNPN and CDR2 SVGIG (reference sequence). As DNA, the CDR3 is TGTGCCTGGAGTGTGAAGGGGAGGATGAACACTGAAGCTTTCTTT. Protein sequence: CAWSVKGRMNTEAFF.

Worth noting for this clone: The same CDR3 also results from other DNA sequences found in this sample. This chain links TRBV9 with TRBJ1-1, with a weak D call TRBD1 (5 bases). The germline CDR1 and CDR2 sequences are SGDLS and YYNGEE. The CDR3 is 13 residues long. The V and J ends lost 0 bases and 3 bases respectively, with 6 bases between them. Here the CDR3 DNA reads TGTGCCAGCAGCGTAGGGGGGTACACTGAAGCTTTCTTT. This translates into CASSVGGYTEAFF.

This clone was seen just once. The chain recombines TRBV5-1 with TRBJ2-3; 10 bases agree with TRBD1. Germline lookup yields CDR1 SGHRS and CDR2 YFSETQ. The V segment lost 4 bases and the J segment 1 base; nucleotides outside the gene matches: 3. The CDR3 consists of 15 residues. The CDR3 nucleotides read TGCGCCAGCAGCGCCGGGACAGGGGGCACAGATACGCAGTATTTT. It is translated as CASSAGTGGTDTQYF.

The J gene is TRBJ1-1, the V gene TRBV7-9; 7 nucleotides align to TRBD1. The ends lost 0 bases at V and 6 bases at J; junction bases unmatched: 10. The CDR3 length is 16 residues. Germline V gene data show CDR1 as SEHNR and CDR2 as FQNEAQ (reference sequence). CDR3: CASSLANSGGSSEAFF. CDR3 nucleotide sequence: TGTGCCAGCAGCTTAGCAAATTCAGGGGGAAGTTCTGAAGCTTTCTTT.

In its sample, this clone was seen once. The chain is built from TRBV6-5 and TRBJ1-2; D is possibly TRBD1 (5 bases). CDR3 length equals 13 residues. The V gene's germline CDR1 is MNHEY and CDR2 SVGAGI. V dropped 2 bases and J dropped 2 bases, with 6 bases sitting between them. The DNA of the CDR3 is TGTGCCAGCAGTTACGGGGGGAACTATGGCTACACCTTC. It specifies CASSYGGNYGYTF.

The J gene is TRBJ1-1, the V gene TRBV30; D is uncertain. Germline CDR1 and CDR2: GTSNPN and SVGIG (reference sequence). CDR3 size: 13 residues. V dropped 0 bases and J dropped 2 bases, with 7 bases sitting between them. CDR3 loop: CAWSVQINTEAFF. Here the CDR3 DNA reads TGTGCCTGGAGTGTACAAATTAACACTGAAGCTTTCTTT. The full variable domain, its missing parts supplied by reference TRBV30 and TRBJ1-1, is SQTIHQWPATLVQPVGSPLSLECTVEGTSNPNLYWYRQAAGRGLQLLFYSVGIGQISSEVPQNLSASRPQDRQFILSSKKLLLSDSGFYLCAWSVQINTEAFFGQGTRLTVV.

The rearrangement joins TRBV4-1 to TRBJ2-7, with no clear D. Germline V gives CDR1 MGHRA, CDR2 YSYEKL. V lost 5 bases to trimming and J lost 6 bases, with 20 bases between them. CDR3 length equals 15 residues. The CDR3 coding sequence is TGCGCCAGCAGCAGCCGGCCACCCCTTACGGGCGAGCAGTACTTC. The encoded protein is CASSSRPPLTGEQYF.

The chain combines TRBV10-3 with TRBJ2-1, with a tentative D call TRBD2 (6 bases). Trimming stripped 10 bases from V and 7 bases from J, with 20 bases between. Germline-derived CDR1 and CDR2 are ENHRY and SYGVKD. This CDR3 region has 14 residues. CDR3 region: CATRDSGGGNEQFF. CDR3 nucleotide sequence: TGTGCCACGCGGGATAGCGGAGGCGGGAATGAGCAGTTCTTC.

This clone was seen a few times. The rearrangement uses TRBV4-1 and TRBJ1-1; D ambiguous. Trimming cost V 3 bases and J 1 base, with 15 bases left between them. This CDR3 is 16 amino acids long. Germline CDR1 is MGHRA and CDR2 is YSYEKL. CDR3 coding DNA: TGCGCCAGCAGCCACTTTAAATACAGCTCGAACACTGAAGCTTTCTTT. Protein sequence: CASSHFKYSSNTEAFF.

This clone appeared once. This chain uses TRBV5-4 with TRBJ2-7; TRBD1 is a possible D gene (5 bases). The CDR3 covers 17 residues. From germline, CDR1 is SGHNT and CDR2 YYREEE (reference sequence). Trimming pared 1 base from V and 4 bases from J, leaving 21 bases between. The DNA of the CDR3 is TGTGCCAGCAGCTTGCGAGTCCTGGGGCTACCGGAATACGAGCAGTACTTC. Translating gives CASSLRVLGLPEYEQYF. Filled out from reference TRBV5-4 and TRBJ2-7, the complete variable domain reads ETGVTQSPTHLIKTRGQQVTLRCSSQSGHNTVSWYQQALGQGPQFIFQYYREEENGRGNFPPRFSGLQFPNYSSELNVNALELDDSALYLCASSLRVLGLPEYEQYFGPGTRLTVT.

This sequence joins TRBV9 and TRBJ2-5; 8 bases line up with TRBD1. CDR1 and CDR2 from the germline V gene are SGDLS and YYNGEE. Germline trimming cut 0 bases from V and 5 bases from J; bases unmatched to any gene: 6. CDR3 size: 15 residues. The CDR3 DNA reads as TGTGCCAGCAGCGTAGAAGACAGGGGACGGGAGACCCAGTACTTC. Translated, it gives CASSVEDRGRETQYF.

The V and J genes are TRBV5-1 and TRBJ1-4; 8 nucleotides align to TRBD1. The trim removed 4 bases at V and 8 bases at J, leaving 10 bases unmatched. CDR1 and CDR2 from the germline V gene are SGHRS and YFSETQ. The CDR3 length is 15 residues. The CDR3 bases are TGCGCCAGCAGCAACACAGGGGGAGGTAGCGAAAAACTGTTTTTT. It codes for CASSNTGGGSEKLFF.

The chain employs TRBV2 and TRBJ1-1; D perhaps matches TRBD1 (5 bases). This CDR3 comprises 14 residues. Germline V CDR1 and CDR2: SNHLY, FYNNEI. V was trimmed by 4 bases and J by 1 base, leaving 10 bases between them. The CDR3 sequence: CASSGEGRNTEAFF. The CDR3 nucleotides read TGTGCCAGCAGTGGGGAGGGGCGGAACACTGAAGCTTTCTTT.

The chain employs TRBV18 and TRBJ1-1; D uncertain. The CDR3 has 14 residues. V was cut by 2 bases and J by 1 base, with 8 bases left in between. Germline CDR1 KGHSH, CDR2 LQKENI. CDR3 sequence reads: CASSPETQNTEAFF. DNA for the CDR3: TGTGCCAGCTCACCAGAGACACAGAACACTGAAGCTTTCTTT.

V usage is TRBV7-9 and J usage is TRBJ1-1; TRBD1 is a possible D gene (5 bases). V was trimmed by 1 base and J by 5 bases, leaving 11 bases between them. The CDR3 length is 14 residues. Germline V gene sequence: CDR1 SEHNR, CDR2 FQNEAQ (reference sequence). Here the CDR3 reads CASSLDRRGTEAFF. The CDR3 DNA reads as TGTGCCAGCAGCTTAGACAGGCGAGGGACTGAAGCTTTCTTT. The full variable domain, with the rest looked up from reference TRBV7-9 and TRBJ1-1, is DTGVSQNPRHKITKRGQNVTFRCDPISEHNRLYWYRQTLGQGPEFLTYFQNEAQLEKSRLLSDRFSAERPKGSFSTLEIQRTEQGDSAMYLCASSLDRRGTEAFFGQGTRLTVV.

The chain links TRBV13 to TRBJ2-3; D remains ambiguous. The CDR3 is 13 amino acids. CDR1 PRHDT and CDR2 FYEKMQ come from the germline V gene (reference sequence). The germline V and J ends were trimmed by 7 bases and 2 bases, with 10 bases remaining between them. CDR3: CASNGLDTDTQYF. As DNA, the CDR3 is TGTGCCAGCAATGGGCTGGACACAGATACGCAGTATTTT.

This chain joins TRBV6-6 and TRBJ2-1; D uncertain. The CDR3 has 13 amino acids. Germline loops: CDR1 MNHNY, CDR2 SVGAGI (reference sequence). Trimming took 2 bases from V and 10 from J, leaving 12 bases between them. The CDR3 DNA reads TGTGCCAGCAGTTACCCCACCTCTTGGGAGCAGTTCTTC. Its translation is CASSYPTSWEQFF.